The rows below give T cell receptor beta chains drawn from one sample of a study of cytomegalovirus exposure and HLA in healthy donors. Libraries were prepared by immunoSEQ multiplex PCR; TCRdb keeps only in-frame clonotypes and omits some of them. Seen in this sample are roughly 78,000 clones; the ten most common clones hold 4% to 6%. What was sequenced was PBMCs. These receptors came from a man in his forties or fifties in good health and CMV-seronegative. The CDR3 runs from the conserved cysteine through the conserved F or W. A D gene is named only where the DNA matches it firmly.

J	D	V	CDR3	DNA
TRBJ2-4	.	TRBV30	CAWSVAGSSIQYF	TGTGCCTGGAGTGTTGCTGGTTCGAGCATTCAGTACTTC
TRBJ2-2	.	TRBV30	CAWSKGTTGSGELFF	TGTGCCTGGAGCAAAGGTACCACAGGGTCCGGGGAGCTGTTTTTT
TRBJ2-5	.	TRBV7-9	CASSLVPGDGKTQYF	TGTGCCAGCAGCTTAGTGCCAGGGGATGGAAAGACCCAGTACTTC
TRBJ2-2	.	TRBV19	CASSIDLEGPMTGELFF	TGTGCCAGTAGTATAGATCTGGAGGGGCCCATGACCGGGGAGCTGTTTTTT
TRBJ2-1	TRBD1	TRBV5-1	CASSFSGQSYNEQFF	TGCGCCAGCAGCTTTTCGGGACAGTCCTACAATGAGCAGTTCTTC
TRBJ1-5	.	TRBV25-1	CASSESQLIQPQHF	TGTGCCAGCAGTGAATCCCAGTTGATTCAGCCCCAGCATTTT
TRBJ2-2	TRBD2	TRBV30	CAWSEPLAGDTGELFF	TGTGCCTGGAGTGAGCCACTAGCGGGAGACACCGGGGAGCTGTTTTTT
TRBJ2-1	TRBD2	TRBV29-1	CSAVGGSSGISYNEQFF	TGCAGCGCCGTCGGTGGGTCTAGCGGGATTTCCTACAATGAGCAGTTCTTC
TRBJ1-5	.	TRBV27	CASSPQPQGLGNQPQHF	TGTGCCAGCAGTCCCCAACCACAGGGTTTAGGCAATCAGCCCCAGCATTTT
TRBJ2-7	.	TRBV5-6	CASSTQPGLYEQYF	TGTGCCAGCAGCACCCAACCGGGACTCTACGAGCAGTACTTC
TRBJ1-1	TRBD1	TRBV7-2	CASSRQGLNTEAFF	TGTGCCAGCAGCCGACAGGGATTGAACACTGAAGCTTTCTTT
TRBJ1-3	.	TRBV7-2	CASSLVRGSGNTIYF	TGTGCCAGCAGCTTAGTTAGGGGCTCTGGAAACACCATATATTTT
TRBJ2-3	TRBD2	TRBV6-4	CASSDSGGAPDTQYF	TGTGCCAGCAGTGACAGCGGGGGGGCTCCAGATACGCAGTATTTT
TRBJ2-1	.	TRBV5-6	CASSLGDITYNEQFF	TGTGCCAGCAGCTTGGGAGACATTACCTACAATGAGCAGTTCTTC
TRBJ1-1	.	TRBV5-4	CASSLARDTEAFF	TGTGCCAGCAGCTTGGCACGGGATACTGAAGCTTTCTTT
TRBJ2-4	TRBD2	TRBV5-4	CASSTWTSGRDKNIQYF	TGTGCCAGCAGCACCTGGACTAGCGGGAGGGACAAAAACATTCAGTACTTC
TRBJ1-5	.	TRBV9	CASSASQGLYGNQPQHF	TGTGCCAGCAGCGCCTCACAGGGTCTCTATGGCAATCAGCCCCAGCATTTT
TRBJ2-3	TRBD2	TRBV11-3	CASSQAAGATDTQYF	TGTGCCAGCAGCCAAGCAGCGGGAGCCACAGATACGCAGTATTTT
TRBJ2-4	.	TRBV7-2	CASSPRGGNIQYF	TGTGCCAGCAGCCCTAGGGGGGGGAACATTCAGTACTTC
TRBJ2-3	TRBD2	TRBV7-2	CASSLAGGTSTDTQYF	TGTGCCAGCAGCTTAGCGGGGGGGACTAGCACAGATACGCAGTATTTT
TRBJ2-7	TRBD1	TRBV7-8	CASSWWGDRGYEQYF	TGTGCCAGCAGCTGGTGGGGGGACAGGGGCTACGAGCAGTACTTC
TRBJ2-3	TRBD2	TRBV10-3	CAIKAATSGGATDTQYF	TGTGCCATCAAGGCCGCGACTAGCGGGGGGGCCACAGATACGCAGTATTTT
TRBJ2-5	.	TRBV7-9	CASSLVVGVYQETQYF	TGTGCCAGCAGCTTAGTGGTGGGAGTTTACCAAGAGACCCAGTACTTC
TRBJ1-6	.	TRBV6-5	CASNRVYNSPLHF	TGTGCCAGCAACAGGGTTTATAATTCACCCCTCCACTTT
TRBJ1-6	TRBD1	TRBV6-5	CASSSRTGTYNFPLHF	TGTGCCAGCAGTTCCCGGACAGGGACGTATAATTTCCCCCTCCACTTT
TRBJ1-5	TRBD1	TRBV6-5	CASARQQGVHQPQHF	TGTGCCAGCGCTCGGCAACAGGGGGTACATCAGCCCCAGCATTTT
TRBJ2-1	TRBD2	TRBV7-8	CASSLGYSGLAGRSYNEQFF	TGTGCCAGCAGCTTAGGGTATTCGGGACTAGCGGGCCGTTCGTACAATGAGCAGTTCTTC
TRBJ1-1	TRBD1	TRBV28	CASSAAGQVGEEAFF	TGTGCCAGCAGTGCGGCCGGACAGGTGGGGGAGGAAGCTTTCTTT
TRBJ2-2	TRBD1	TRBV7-9	CASTSLTGYTGELFF	TGTGCCAGCACCTCGCTGACAGGGTACACCGGGGAGCTGTTTTTT
TRBJ2-7	.	TRBV6-1	CASSEKGVTYEQYF	TGTGCCAGCAGTGAAAAGGGGGTCACCTACGAGCAGTACTTC
TRBJ2-7	.	TRBV18	CASSPNPASGSYEQYF	TGTGCCAGCTCCCCTAACCCCGCCTCCGGCTCCTACGAGCAGTACTTC
TRBJ1-1	TRBD1	TRBV5-1	CASSLEGQPYTEAFF	TGCGCCAGCAGCTTGGAGGGACAGCCCTACACTGAAGCTTTCTTT
TRBJ2-6	.	TRBV5-4	CASSSPQGSLGGPGANVLTF	TGTGCCAGCAGCTCCCCCCAGGGGTCCCTTGGCGGGCCTGGGGCCAACGTCCTGACTTTC
TRBJ2-1	TRBD2	TRBV7-9	CASTKTLGGVYNEQFF	TGTGCCAGCACCAAAACCCTCGGGGGGGTCTACAATGAGCAGTTCTTC
TRBJ2-5	.	TRBV12-1	CASSWRLAGGWETQYF	TGTGCCAGCAGCTGGCGACTAGCGGGAGGGTGGGAGACCCAGTACTTC
TRBJ2-5	TRBD2	TRBV5-1	CASSPGTSGRRETQYF	TGCGCCAGCAGCCCGGGGACTAGCGGGAGGAGAGAGACCCAGTACTTC
TRBJ2-1	.	TRBV15	CATSRAQNEQFF	TGTGCCACCAGCAGAGCACAGAATGAGCAGTTCTTC
TRBJ2-1	TRBD2	TRBV27	CASSLSPLAGGYNEQFF	TGTGCCAGCAGTTTATCGCCCCTAGCGGGAGGATACAATGAGCAGTTCTTC
TRBJ2-6	.	TRBV5-1	CASSLALPGNSGANVLTF	TGCGCCAGCAGCTTGGCCCTACCAGGCAACTCTGGGGCCAACGTCCTGACTTTC
TRBJ1-5	.	TRBV7-9	CASSLDFYSSAGNQPQHF	TGTGCCAGCAGCTTAGATTTCTACAGTAGCGCTGGCAATCAGCCCCAGCATTTT
TRBJ1-1	.	TRBV28	CASSKGGTEAFF	TGTGCCAGCAGTAAGGGAGGCACTGAAGCTTTCTTT